Detailed here is one T cell receptor beta chain. Each CDR3 protein gets one entry after TCRdb re-called the 5' RACE reads with MiXCR. The sample shows roughly 350,000 distinct CDR3 sequences, 20% to 25% of them seen only once. The CDR3 is 15 residues long. Trimming pared 1 base from V and 3 bases from J, leaving 10 bases between. This sample is part of a study of T-cell memory formation after mild COVID-19. The rearrangement links TRBV12-3 or TRBV12-4 to TRBJ1-5, with D unclear. This receptor was identified in an adult woman who had mild COVID-19 (a few samples of this study predate the infection). Cell type and time point are not known. The sample consisted of PBMCs or a T cell subset sorted from them (not recorded which). CDR3 protein: CASSLGSAANQPQHF. CDR3 sequence (DNA): TGTGCCAGCAGTTTAGGGTCTGCGGCCAATCAGCCCCAGCATTTT.